This entry concerns a single T cell receptor beta chain. Its specificity is not known. This specimen comes from a study of cytomegalovirus exposure and HLA in healthy donors. Whole-study context: Within an early data release were about 90 million unique TCRs drawn from HLA-typed donors. Points from the study as a whole: A highly shared variant cluster was judged a likely technical artifact.

It was with 60 Vbeta and 13 Jbeta primers that the PCR ran. In the authors' methods: The count from a later analysis was about 80 million unique TCR beta chains, 9 million to 12 million of them shared. Some clones are missing from TCRdb's copy, which holds only in-frame ones; the method was immunoSEQ multiplex PCR. The DNA was the basis for D and trimming; V, J and clone size are from that table. The table records about 100,000 clones, approximately 73% of them present only once. J was trimmed by 3 bases and V by 4 bases; bases with no gene match: 10. CDR3 length: 16 residues. Germline CDR1 SGHRS, CDR2 YFSETQ.

The sample comprised PBMCs. This TCR was sampled from a woman aged 45 to 65 in good health and CMV-seropositive. The rearrangement links TRBV5-1 to TRBJ1-1, with 9 bases matching TRBD1. In DNA form, the CDR3 reads TGCGCCAGCAGCCCCGGGACAGGGCCTAGGGACACTGAAGCTTTCTTT. It specifies CASSPGTGPRDTEAFF.